The clone carrying this TCR beta chain showed up just a few times. Germline V gene lookup returns CDR1 GTSNPN and CDR2 SVGIG (reference sequence). V lost 5 bases to trimming and J lost 3 bases, with 17 bases between them. The CDR3 totals 14 residues. This PCR relied on a set of 60 Vbeta primers and 13 Jbeta primers. Only in-frame clones appear in the TCRdb table, and some are missing; sequencing was by immunoSEQ multiplex PCR. The sample lists 150,000 to 170,000 clones, 70% to 80% occurring once. This sample is part of a study of cytomegalovirus exposure and HLA in healthy donors. The sequencing sample was made of PBMCs. The chain recombines TRBV30 with TRBJ2-7; D is perhaps TRBD1 (5 bases). The sequence was obtained from a woman aged 40 to 55 in good health and CMV-seronegative. This chain's CDR3 is CAWGWDGAIYEQYF. CDR3 sequence (DNA): TGTGCCTGGGGTTGGGATGGGGCGATCTACGAGCAGTACTTC.